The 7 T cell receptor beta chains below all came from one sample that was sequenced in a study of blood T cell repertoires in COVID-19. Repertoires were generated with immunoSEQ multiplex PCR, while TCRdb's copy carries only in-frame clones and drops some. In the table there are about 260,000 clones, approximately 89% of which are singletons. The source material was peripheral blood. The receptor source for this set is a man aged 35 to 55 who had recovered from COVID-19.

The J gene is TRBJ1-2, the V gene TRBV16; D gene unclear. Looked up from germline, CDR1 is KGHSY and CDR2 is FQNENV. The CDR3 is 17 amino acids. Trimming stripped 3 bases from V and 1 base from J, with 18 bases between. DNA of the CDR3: TGTGCCAGCAGCCATCACGGTACAGCCGGCCTTAACTATGGCTACACCTTC. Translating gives CASSHHGTAGLNYGYTF.

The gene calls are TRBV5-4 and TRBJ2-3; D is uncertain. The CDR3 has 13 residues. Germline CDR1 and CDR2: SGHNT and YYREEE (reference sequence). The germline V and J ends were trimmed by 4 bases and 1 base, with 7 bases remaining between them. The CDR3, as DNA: TGTGCCAGCAGCGTAAGAGGCACAGATACGCAGTATTTT. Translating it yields CASSVRGTDTQYF.

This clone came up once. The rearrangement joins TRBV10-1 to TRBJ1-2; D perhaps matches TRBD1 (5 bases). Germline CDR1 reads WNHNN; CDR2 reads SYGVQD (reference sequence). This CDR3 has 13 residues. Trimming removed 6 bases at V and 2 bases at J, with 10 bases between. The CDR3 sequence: CASRFRGNYGYTF. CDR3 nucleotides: TGCGCCAGCAGGTTTCGGGGGAACTATGGCTACACCTTC.

The CDR3 sequence: CASSLAPGWETQYF. The CDR3 coding sequence is TGTGCCAGCAGCTTAGCGCCAGGCTGGGAGACCCAGTACTTC. V usage is TRBV7-2 and J usage is TRBJ2-5; the D is unclear. Germline lookup yields CDR1 SGHTA and CDR2 FQGNSA. Trimming pared 0 bases from V and 5 bases from J, leaving 10 bases between. This CDR3 spans 14 amino acids.

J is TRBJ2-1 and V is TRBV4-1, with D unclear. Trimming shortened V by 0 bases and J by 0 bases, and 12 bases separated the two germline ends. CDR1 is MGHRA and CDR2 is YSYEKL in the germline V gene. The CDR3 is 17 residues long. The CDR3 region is CASSQDSRLSSYNEQFF. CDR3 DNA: TGCGCCAGCAGCCAAGACAGTCGACTGAGCTCCTACAATGAGCAGTTCTTC.

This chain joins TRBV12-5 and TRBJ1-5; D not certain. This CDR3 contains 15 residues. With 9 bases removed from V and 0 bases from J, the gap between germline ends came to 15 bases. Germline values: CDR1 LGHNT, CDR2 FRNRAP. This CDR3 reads CASLLGETSNQPQHF. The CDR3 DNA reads TGTGCTAGCTTACTCGGGGAAACTAGCAATCAGCCCCAGCATTTT.

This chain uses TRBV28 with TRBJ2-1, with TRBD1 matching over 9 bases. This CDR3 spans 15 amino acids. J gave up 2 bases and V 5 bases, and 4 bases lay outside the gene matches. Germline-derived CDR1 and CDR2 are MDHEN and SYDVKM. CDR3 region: CASSKDRGAYNEQFF. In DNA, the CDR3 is TGTGCCAGCAGTAAGGACAGGGGAGCCTACAATGAGCAGTTCTTC.